The 15 T cell receptor beta chains below were found in one sample sequenced in a study of tumor-infiltrating lymphocytes in localized non-small cell lung cancer. Here immunoSEQ multiplex PCR was the method, and the copy in TCRdb shows in-frame clones only, minus some. In the table there are 11,000 to 15,000 clones, roughly 79% of which are singletons. Input material: lung tumor tissue. The receptors derive from a human donor with non-small cell lung cancer.

The chain joins TRBV6-1 to TRBJ2-2; 7 nucleotides line up with TRBD1. V lost 5 bases, J lost 1 base, and 4 bases stayed unmatched. The CDR3 contains 15 residues. Germline loops: CDR1 MNHNS, CDR2 SASEGT. Written as DNA, the CDR3 is TGTGCCAGCAGTCCGAGACAGGGGAACACCGGGGAGCTGTTTTTT. It encodes CASSPRQGNTGELFF.

The chain joins TRBV27 to TRBJ1-2, with D perhaps TRBD1 (6 bases). Trimming left V 5 bases short and J 6 bases short, with 13 bases between. CDR1 is MNHEY and CDR2 is SMNVEV in the germline V gene (reference sequence). The CDR3 covers 13 residues. The CDR3 DNA is TGTGCCAGCAGTCCCAGGGGTTTTGATGGCTACACCTTC. Residues: CASSPRGFDGYTF.

The CDR3 protein is CASSAALAGGLSYEQYF. As DNA, the CDR3 is TGTGCCAGCAGCGCCGCCTTGGCGGGGGGGCTCTCCTACGAGCAGTACTTC. The V and J genes are TRBV7-8 and TRBJ2-7; 9 nucleotides line up with TRBD2. This CDR3 spans 17 amino acids. V trimming: 5 bases; J trimming: 0 bases; junction bases outside the gene matches: 11. In germline, CDR1 is SGHVS, CDR2 FQNEAQ.

CDR3 loop: CASSQDRGGAANEKLFF. CDR3 coding DNA: TGCGCCAGCAGCCAAGATAGGGGAGGGGCGGCTAATGAAAAACTGTTTTTT. This rearrangement joins TRBV4-3 to TRBJ1-4, with a tentative D call TRBD1 (5 bases). There are 17 residues in the CDR3. Trimming removed 0 bases from V and 3 bases from J, with 14 bases in between. The germline V gene has CDR1 LGHNA and CDR2 YSLEER.

This rearrangement joins TRBV12-5 to TRBJ1-1; TRBD1 is a possible D gene (5 bases). This CDR3 contains 13 residues. Germline CDR1 is LGHNT and CDR2 is FRNRAP. The ends were cut back, 5 bases at V and 4 bases at J, with 11 bases in the middle. The CDR3 region is CASGTQGATEAFF. DNA of the CDR3: TGTGCTAGTGGTACTCAGGGAGCCACTGAAGCTTTCTTT.

The chain is built from TRBV18 and TRBJ2-3; TRBD2 matches at 11 bases. The germline V gene encodes CDR1 KGHSH and CDR2 LQKENI. The V gene end was trimmed by 3 bases and the J gene end by 3 bases; junction bases not matched to a gene: 5. The CDR3 runs to 16 residues. Here the CDR3 reads CASSPKLAGATDTQYF. CDR3 bases: TGTGCCAGCTCACCGAAACTAGCGGGAGCGACAGATACGCAGTATTTT.

The rearrangement uses TRBV5-1 and TRBJ2-7; 7 positions agree with TRBD2. V dropped 0 bases and J dropped 0; count of bases not matched to a gene: 0. The CDR3 is made up of 14 amino acids. Per the germline V gene, CDR1 is SGHRS and CDR2 is YFSETQ. The CDR3 is CASSLGGSSYEQYF. The CDR3 DNA reads TGCGCCAGCAGCTTGGGCGGGAGCTCCTACGAGCAGTACTTC. The variable domain in full, completed from reference TRBV5-1 and TRBJ2-7, reads KAGVTQTPRYLIKTRGQQVTLSCSPISGHRSVSWYQQTPGQGLQFLFEYFSETQRNKGNFPGRFSGRQFSNSRSEMNVSTLELGDSALYLCASSLGGSSYEQYFGPGTRLTVT.

The chain has TRBV7-2 and TRBJ1-3; the D is unclear. V gave up 0 bases and J gave up 0 bases, with 9 bases separating them. This CDR3 has 16 residues. Germline CDR1 SGHTA, CDR2 FQGNSA. CDR3 in DNA: TGTGCCAGCAGCTTAGCAGGAGCCTTCTCTGGAAACACCATATATTTT. Translation: CASSLAGAFSGNTIYF. Full variable domain (remainder filled in from reference TRBV7-2 and TRBJ1-3): GAGVSQSPSNKVTEKGKDVELRCDPISGHTALYWYRQSLGQGLEFLIYFQGNSAPDKSGLPSDRFSAERTGGSVSTLTIQRTQQEDSAVYLCASSLAGAFSGNTIYFGEGSWLTVV.

The chain couples TRBV30 to TRBJ2-7; tentative D call: TRBD1 (5 bases). This CDR3 has 14 residues. Trimming removed 4 bases at V and 0 bases at J, with 13 bases between. Germline V gene sequence: CDR1 GTSNPN, CDR2 SVGIG (reference sequence). CDR3 nucleotides: TGTGCCTGGACGTCCAGGGCAAGCTCCTACGAGCAGTACTTC. This sequence encodes CAWTSRASSYEQYF. The complete variable domain, with remaining parts taken from reference TRBV30 and TRBJ2-7, reads SQTIHQWPATLVQPVGSPLSLECTVEGTSNPNLYWYRQAAGRGLQLLFYSVGIGQISSEVPQNLSASRPQDRQFILSSKKLLLSDSGFYLCAWTSRASSYEQYFGPGTRLTVT.

The chain combines TRBV10-3 with TRBJ2-2, with D perhaps matching TRBD1 or TRBD2 (5 bases each). CDR1 and CDR2 from the germline V gene are ENHRY and SYGVKD. Trimming took off 5 bases at V and 1 base at J, with 11 bases between the two ends. The CDR3 covers 15 residues. The CDR3 DNA reads TGTGCCATCAGTTCCGGGACGGTGAACACCGGGGAGCTGTTTTTT. This encodes CAISSGTVNTGELFF.

The table lists this clone with a few counts. J is TRBJ2-1 and V is TRBV30; 9 bases match TRBD2. CDR1 and CDR2 (germline): GTSNPN, SVGIG (reference sequence). V shed 4 bases and J 8 bases; nucleotides not matched to a gene: 12. The CDR3 loop spans 15 amino acids. DNA for the CDR3: TGTGCCTGGACGACTGGCCTAGCGGGACGCTATGAGCAGTTCTTC. It translates to CAWTTGLAGRYEQFF. Variable domain in full (rest from reference TRBV30 and TRBJ2-1): SQTIHQWPATLVQPVGSPLSLECTVEGTSNPNLYWYRQAAGRGLQLLFYSVGIGQISSEVPQNLSASRPQDRQFILSSKKLLLSDSGFYLCAWTTGLAGRYEQFFGPGTRLTVL.

The rearrangement joins TRBV9 to TRBJ2-1, with D maybe TRBD2 (6 bases). With 1 base removed from V and 6 bases from J, the gap between germline ends came to 8 bases. From germline, CDR1 is SGDLS and CDR2 YYNGEE. This CDR3 contains 13 residues. CDR3 coding DNA: TGTGCCAGCAGCGTATTCGGGGGCAATGAGCAGTTCTTC. Amino acid sequence: CASSVFGGNEQFF.

The rearrangement links TRBV20-1 to TRBJ2-1; TRBD2 might be the D (6 bases). Germline CDR1 DFQATT, CDR2 SNEGSKA (reference sequence). The CDR3 extends over 11 amino acids. The V and J ends lost 6 bases and 8 bases respectively, with 11 bases between them. The CDR3 nucleotides read TGCAGTGCCCCCCGGAGGGATGAGCAGTTCTTC. Translated, it gives CSAPRRDEQFF.

This clone was seen a handful of times. The chain combines TRBV6-6 with TRBJ2-7, with D tentatively TRBD1 (6 bases). The CDR3 length is 13 residues. The V gene's germline CDR1 is MNHNY and CDR2 SVGAGI (reference sequence). Trimming removed 4 bases at V and 5 bases at J, with 12 bases between. The CDR3 nucleotides are TGTGCCAGCAGTTCCCGGGACACCGACGAGCAGTACTTC. This encodes CASSSRDTDEQYF.

This clone was counted a single time. One end of the junction fails to match germline, which may point to a read error. The chain is built from TRBV15 and TRBJ2-2; tentative D call: TRBD1 (6 bases). The CDR3 sequence is 15 residues long. CDR1 and CDR2 from the germline V gene are LNHNV and YYDKDF (reference sequence). DNA for the CDR3: TGTGCCACCAACAGATCAGGACAGTACACCGGGGAGCTGTTTTTT. Amino acid sequence: CATNRSGQYTGELFF.